The 10 T cell receptor beta chains below come from one sample, sequenced in a study of blood T cell repertoires in COVID-19. Some clones are missing from TCRdb's copy, which holds only in-frame ones; the method was immunoSEQ multiplex PCR. Of some 110,000 clones in the sample, roughly 82% were seen once. Sequenced sample: peripheral blood. The receptors come from a man between 60 and 75 years old with acute or convalescent COVID-19.

The chain carries TRBV24-1 and TRBJ2-3; perhaps TRBD2 as D (6 bases). V shed 7 bases and J shed 0 bases, with 16 bases lying between them. The CDR3 covers 16 residues. CDR1 and CDR2 from the germline V gene are KGHDR and SFDVKD. The CDR3 sequence is CATSGGGGDSTDTQYF. CDR3 coding DNA: TGTGCCACCAGCGGGGGTGGGGGAGATAGCACAGATACGCAGTATTTT.

The chain is built from TRBV23-1 and TRBJ1-3; 8 bases are shared with TRBD1. TRBV23-1 falls under the ORF class, with uncertain function. CDR3 length: 17 residues. Losses at the gene ends were 3 bases for V and 0 bases for J; bases not matched to a gene: 7. CDR3 sequence reads: CASSHLGQGGSGNTIYF. The DNA for the CDR3 is TGCGCCAGCAGTCACCTCGGACAGGGTGGCTCTGGAAACACCATATATTTT.

The V call is TRBV6-5, the J call TRBJ2-3; D unresolved. Germline assignment: CDR1 MNHEY and CDR2 SVGAGI. The CDR3 spans 13 residues. V dropped 6 bases and J dropped 4 bases, with 11 bases sitting between them. In DNA, the CDR3 is TGTGCCAGCAGGCTATCTGGAGCAGATACGCAGTATTTT. It translates to CASRLSGADTQYF.

The rearrangement joins TRBV5-1 to TRBJ1-2, with D tentatively TRBD1 (5 bases). V was shortened by 0 bases and J by 8 bases, with 8 bases between the two germline ends. Germline values: CDR1 SGHRS, CDR2 YFSETQ. CDR3 size: 12 residues. CDR3 nucleotides: TGCGCCAGCAGCTTGGAGGGGCACGGCTACACCTTC. It specifies CASSLEGHGYTF.

The chain links TRBV11-3 to TRBJ2-3; 7 bases agree with TRBD1. Germline V gene lookup returns CDR1 SGHNT and CDR2 YENEEA. Unmatched junction bases numbered 7, after V lost 5 bases and J lost 2 bases. CDR3 length: 15 residues. CDR3 coding DNA: TGTGCCAGCAGCCATTACAGGGGCTTCACAGATACGCAGTATTTT. This gives the protein CASSHYRGFTDTQYF.

This chain joins TRBV6-1 and TRBJ2-7; D ambiguous. Germline assignment: CDR1 MNHNS and CDR2 SASEGT. Trimming removed 1 base from V and 9 bases from J, with 16 bases in between. The CDR3 extends over 14 amino acids. The CDR3 DNA sequence: TGTGCCAGCAGTGAAGATCAGGCCCGCCCGAGGCAGTACGTC. This sequence encodes CASSEDQARPRQYV.

The chain combines TRBV20-1 with TRBJ1-1, with no clear D. CDR1 is DFQATT, CDR2 SNEGSKA, per germline (reference sequence). This CDR3 contains 12 residues. Trimming took 3 bases from V and 7 from J, leaving 12 bases between them. The CDR3, as DNA: TGCAGTGCTAGTCGTCGGAGAGGTGAAGCTTTCTTT. Encoded protein: CSASRRRGEAFF.

In its sample, this clone was seen once. V usage is TRBV29-1 and J usage is TRBJ1-1, with a tentative D call TRBD1 (5 bases). CDR1 is SQVTM and CDR2 is ANQGSEA in the germline V gene. V shed 7 bases and J shed 5 bases, with 11 bases lying between them. This CDR3 has 11 residues. The CDR3 coding sequence is TGCAGCGCCAGGGAAAGGACTGAAGCTTTCTTT. It yields the protein CSARERTEAFF.

The V call is TRBV19, the J call TRBJ2-1; perhaps TRBD2 as D (6 bases). The CDR3 is made up of 15 amino acids. With 3 bases removed from V and 4 bases from J, the gap between germline ends came to 13 bases. Per germline, CDR1 LNHDA and CDR2 SQIVND (reference sequence). CDR3 sequence reads: CASSMGLPPYNEQFF. CDR3 bases: TGTGCCAGTAGTATGGGACTGCCACCTTACAATGAGCAGTTCTTC.

The chain combines TRBV9 with TRBJ2-5; 9 bases line up with TRBD1. The trim removed 3 bases at V and 2 bases at J, leaving 11 bases unmatched. CDR3 size: 17 residues. In germline, CDR1 is SGDLS, CDR2 YYNGEE. DNA of the CDR3: TGTGCCAGCAGCGCCGGGACAGGGCCAACCAGGCAAGAGACCCAGTACTTC. Protein: CASSAGTGPTRQETQYF. Supplemented by reference TRBV9 and TRBJ2-5, the full variable domain reads DSGVTQTPKHLITATGQRVTLRCSPRSGDLSVYWYQQSLDQGLQFLIQYYNGEERAKGNILERFSAQQFPDLHSELNLSSLELGDSALYFCASSAGTGPTRQETQYFGPGTRLLVL.